The clone carrying this T cell receptor beta chain showed up just once. The sample comes from a study of shared clonotypes between healthy human individuals. Germline V lookup: CDR1 ENHRY, CDR2 SYGVKD. The CDR3 loop spans 15 amino acids. V was trimmed by 0 bases and J by 5 bases, leaving 13 bases between them. Recent vaccinations or acute infections were absent in the healthy HIV-negative adult donors. Roughly 210 ng DNA, around 30,000 T cell genomes, went into each sorted-subset replicate PCR. Measured with immunoSEQ multiplex PCR; TCRdb has only the in-frame clones, and not every one. The sample has some 1,100,000 clones, more than 75% seen once.

Material for sequencing was memory CD4+ T cells from PBMCs. Noted subset: CD45RA-negative fraction. The chain has TRBV10-3 and TRBJ2-5; D may be TRBD1 (6 bases). This clonotype was obtained from a young man in good health. Some clones in this sample may be carry-over from other donors' samples. The CDR3 nucleotides are TGTGCCATCAGTGAGTCGAATACGGGACATGAGACCCAGTACTTC. As protein: CAISESNTGHETQYF.